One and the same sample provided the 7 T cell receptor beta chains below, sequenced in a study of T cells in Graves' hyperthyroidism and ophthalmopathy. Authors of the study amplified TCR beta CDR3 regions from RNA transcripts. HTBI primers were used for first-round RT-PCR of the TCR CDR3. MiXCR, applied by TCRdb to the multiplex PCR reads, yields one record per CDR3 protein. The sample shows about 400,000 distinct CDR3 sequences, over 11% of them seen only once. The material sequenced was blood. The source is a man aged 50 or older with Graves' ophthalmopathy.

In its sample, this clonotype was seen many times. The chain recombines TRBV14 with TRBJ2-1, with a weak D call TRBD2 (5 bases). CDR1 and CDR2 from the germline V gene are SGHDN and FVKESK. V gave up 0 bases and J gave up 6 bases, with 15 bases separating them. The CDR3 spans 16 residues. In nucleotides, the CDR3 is TGTGCCAGCAGCCAAGATATTAACCCCGGGATCAATGAGCAGTTCTTC. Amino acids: CASSQDINPGINEQFF. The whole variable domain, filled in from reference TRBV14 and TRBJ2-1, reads EAGVTQFPSHSVIEKGQTVTLRCDPISGHDNLYWYRRVMGKEIKFLLHFVKESKQDESGMPNNRFLAERTGGTYSTLKVQPAELEDSGVYFCASSQDINPGINEQFFGPGTRLTVL.

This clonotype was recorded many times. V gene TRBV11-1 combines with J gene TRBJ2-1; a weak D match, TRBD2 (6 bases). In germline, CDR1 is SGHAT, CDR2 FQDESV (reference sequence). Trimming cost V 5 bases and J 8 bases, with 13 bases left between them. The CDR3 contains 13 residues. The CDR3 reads CASSRLVVDEQFF. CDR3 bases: TGTGCCAGCAGCCGACTAGTTGTCGATGAGCAGTTCTTC.

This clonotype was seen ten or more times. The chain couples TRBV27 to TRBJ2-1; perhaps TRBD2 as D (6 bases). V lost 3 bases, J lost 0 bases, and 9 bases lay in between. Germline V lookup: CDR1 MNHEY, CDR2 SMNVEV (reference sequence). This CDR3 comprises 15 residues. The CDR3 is CASSFRESSYNEQFF. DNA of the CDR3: TGTGCCAGCAGTTTTCGGGAGAGCTCCTACAATGAGCAGTTCTTC.

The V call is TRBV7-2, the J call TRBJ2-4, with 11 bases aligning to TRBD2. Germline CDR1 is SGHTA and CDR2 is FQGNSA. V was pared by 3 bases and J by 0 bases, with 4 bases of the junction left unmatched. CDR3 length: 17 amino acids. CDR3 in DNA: TGTGCCAGCAGCTTTCCCGGACTAGCGGGAGCCAAAAACATTCAGTACTTC. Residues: CASSFPGLAGAKNIQYF.

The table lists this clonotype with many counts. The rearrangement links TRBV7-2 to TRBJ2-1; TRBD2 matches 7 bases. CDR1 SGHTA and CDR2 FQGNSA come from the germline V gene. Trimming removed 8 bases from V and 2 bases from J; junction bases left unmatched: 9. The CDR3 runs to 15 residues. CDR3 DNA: TGTGCCAGCGGACTCGCCGCGGGAGCCTACAATGAGCAGTTCTTC. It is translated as CASGLAAGAYNEQFF.

The CDR3 here is CASSYSTGRGSYGYTF. The DNA for the CDR3 is TGTGCCAGCAGTTACTCTACGGGCAGGGGAAGCTATGGCTACACCTTC. The V and J genes are TRBV6-5 and TRBJ1-2; tentative D call: TRBD1 (6 bases). Trimming took off 0 bases at V and 4 bases at J, with 15 bases between the two ends. Germline V gives CDR1 MNHEY, CDR2 SVGAGI. This CDR3 region has 16 residues.

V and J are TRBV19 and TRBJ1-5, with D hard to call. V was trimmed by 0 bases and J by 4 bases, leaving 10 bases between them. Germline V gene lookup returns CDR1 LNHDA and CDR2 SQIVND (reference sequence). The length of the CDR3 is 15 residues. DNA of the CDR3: TGTGCCAGTAGTATAGACCGGGGAAAGAATCAGCCCCAGCATTTT. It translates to CASSIDRGKNQPQHF.